This TCR beta chain was sequenced for a study of persistence of HIV-infected CD4 T cells (dated by TCRdb to about 2020). In the study overall: Participants had been on suppressive ART for a median of 8 years. For the TCR cluster analysis across participants, about 8 participants were included for CMV and about seven participants for Gag. The clonality of all cells in each sorted population was assessed by TCRbeta sequencing, whereas the clonality of infected cells was assessed by proviral sequencing. Peripheral blood samples of up to roughly 200 mL were collected at multiple time points, except for a couple of participants, who underwent leukapheresis at a single time point. CMV- and HIV-1 Gag-responding CD4+ T cells were isolated from ART-treated individuals so that antigen-driven clonal expansion of HIV-1-infected cells could be examined. Anti-CD3/anti-CD28 stimulation activated a higher proportion of cells, with a lower memory fraction, than antigen stimulation. What the research found in general, with its limitations: TCR oligoclonality correlated with proviral oligoclonality within the same sorted populations. The study involved few individuals and tested only a limited range of antigens. Bulk TCR analyses could not be restricted to the rare CMV-responding cells that actually carried HIV-1 proviruses. Antigen-responding cells were enriched for expanded CDR3beta sequences that were degenerate, which suggests that CD4+ responses to CMV and Gag underwent convergent selection. Significantly lower TCRbeta richness was observed in CMV- and Gag-responding cells than in anti-CD3/anti-CD28-responding cells, and higher oligoclonality was observed in CMV-responding cells than in CD3/CD28-stimulated and Gag-responding cells.

A remark on this clone: Its recognized antigen is unknown. It has no much larger one-base neighbor in the sample; base qualities were not kept.

The immunoSEQ hsTCRB assay version 4, run in survey mode, was used to sequence TCRbeta repertoires from genomic DNA. Genomic DNA was diluted to about 9.9 ng/uL, and up to roughly 1 ug per sample was used for TCRbeta sequencing. In the authors' own workflow: ImmunoSeq Analyzer 3.0 was used for analysis of TCRbeta data, and diversity was computed on productive nucleotide rearrangements. Lower-bound TCR diversity was estimated with the improved Chao index, and clonality with the Gini coefficient using the Immunarch R package. Nucleotide rearrangements that differed but encoded the same CDR3beta amino acid sequence were counted as separate clonotypes. Differential abundance analysis identified TCRbeta sequences significantly enriched in antigen-responding cells relative to anti-CD3/anti-CD28-activated cells. TCRs were clustered by predicted peptide-MHC specificity with GLIPH2, both within individual participants and across merged participant data sets. TCRdb obtained this table from immuneACCESS and retained in-frame rearrangements with V and J assigned. These tables miss some clones; where compared with another copy, unresolved V genes account for less than half of the shortfall, and the remainder is unexplained. From that table come the V and J calls and clone size; the DNA was used to work out D and trimming. Within this sample are 44,000 or so clones, with just over 90% of them counted one time only. The ten largest clones take up approximately 1.8% of the sample.

The sample's treatment or condition label is to be understood as: suppressive antiretroviral therapy. As a nonspecific positive control representing the CD4+ T cell repertoire, the cells were stimulated with anti-CD3/anti-CD28 magnetic beads. Sorting of responding CD4+ T cells was based on upregulation of both CD40 ligand and CD69. HIV-1-infected adults in whom suppressive ART had been started during chronic infection were enrolled as participants. For at least 4 years, the participants' plasma HIV-1 RNA had been undetectable, below 50 copies/mL. To be included, participants needed a CD4+ T cell count above 400 cells/uL and a positive CMV serology. Before stimulation, PBMCs were isolated using density centrifugation and depleted of CD8+ T cells. Stimulation of CD8-depleted PBMCs was carried out for 15 to 20 hours with anti-CD28/CD49d costimulation, CD40-blocking antibody and enfuvirtide, to prevent new infections. Sorting was done on either a Beckman Coulter MoFlo Legacy or an XDP sorter, and propidium iodide was used to exclude dead cells. The QIAamp DNA Mini Kit was used for genomic DNA extraction from samples above one million cells, and the Quick-DNA Microprep Kit was used otherwise.

The CDR3 contains 15 residues, cysteine and phenylalanine counted. CDR3 DNA is the only sequence kept; it has 45 bases, read in frame from the first base. CDR1 and CDR2 are read off the germline V gene as MDHEN and SYDVKM. V is cut by 4 bases and J by 4 bases, and the space between the germline ends is 16 bases. Recombination linked TRBV28 to TRBJ1-2; the D gene is perhaps TRBD1, on 6 matching bases. The sequenced sample was CD4+ T cells sorted from PBMCs after approximately 20-hour stimulation, obtained from a patient who received antiretroviral therapy. The sample's cell subset or site, from its label and the paper: CD40L+CD69+ CD4 T cells responding to anti-CD3/anti-CD28 beads, representing the overall repertoire. This receptor was identified in an adult man with HIV who was CMV-seropositive. The sequence in DNA is TGTGCCAGCAGTTATGGCGGGGGGCGCGGCTATGGCTACACCTTC. Its protein product is CASSYGGGRGYGYTF.